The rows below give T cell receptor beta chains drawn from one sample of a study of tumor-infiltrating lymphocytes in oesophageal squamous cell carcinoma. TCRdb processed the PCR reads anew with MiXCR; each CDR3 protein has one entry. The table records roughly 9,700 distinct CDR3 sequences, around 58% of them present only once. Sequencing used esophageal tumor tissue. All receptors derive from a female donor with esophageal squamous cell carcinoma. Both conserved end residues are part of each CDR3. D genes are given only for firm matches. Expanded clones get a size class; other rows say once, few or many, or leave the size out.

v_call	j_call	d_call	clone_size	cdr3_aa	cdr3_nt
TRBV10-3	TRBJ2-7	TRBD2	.	CAITSGHNEQYF	TGTGCCATCACTAGCGGCCACAATGAGCAGTACTTC
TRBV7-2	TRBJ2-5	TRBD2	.	CASSHHPGLAGGETQYF	TGTGCCAGCAGCCACCATCCGGGACTAGCGGGAGGTGAGACCCAGTACTTC
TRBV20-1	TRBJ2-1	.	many	CSARDQGGPLEQFF	TGCAGTGCTAGAGATCAGGGGGGTCCGCTTGAGCAGTTCTTC
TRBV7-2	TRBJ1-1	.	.	CASSLAGRGTEAFF	TGTGCCAGCAGCTTAGCGGGCAGGGGAACTGAAGCTTTCTTT
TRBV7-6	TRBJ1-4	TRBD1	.	CASSTGQGDEKLFF	TGTGCCAGCAGCACGGGACAGGGGGATGAAAAACTGTTTTTT
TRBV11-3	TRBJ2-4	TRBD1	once	CASSSGTVKNIQYF	TGTGCCAGCAGCTCCGGGACAGTCAAAAACATTCAGTACTTC
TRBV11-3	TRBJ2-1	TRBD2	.	CASSFEGLLDTYNEQFF	TGTGCCAGCAGCTTCGAGGGACTACTCGATACCTACAATGAGCAGTTCTTC
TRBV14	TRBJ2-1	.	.	CASSRGLSSYNEQFF	TGTGCCAGCAGCCGAGGACTTAGCTCCTACAATGAGCAGTTCTTC
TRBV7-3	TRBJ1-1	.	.	CASSLQGSNTEAFF	TGTGCCAGCAGCTTACAGGGGAGTAACACTGAAGCTTTCTTT
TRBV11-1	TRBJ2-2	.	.	CASSLGRNTGELFF	TGTGCCAGCAGCCTGGGACGGAACACCGGGGAGCTGTTTTTT
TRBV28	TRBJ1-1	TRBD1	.	CASSSLGQGRAEAFF	TGTGCCAGCAGTTCCTTAGGACAGGGGAGAGCTGAAGCTTTCTTT
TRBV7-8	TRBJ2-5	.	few	CASSIIQYRGGEETQYF	TGTGCCAGCAGCATAATCCAATACAGGGGCGGGGAAGAGACCCAGTACTTC
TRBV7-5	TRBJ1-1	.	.	CISVPEARTGKNTEAFF	.
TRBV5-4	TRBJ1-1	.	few	CASSFGSGVANTEAFF	TGTGCCAGCAGCTTTGGTTCAGGGGTTGCGAACACTGAAGCTTTCTTT
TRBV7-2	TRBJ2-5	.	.	CASSLMRETQYF	TGTGCCAGCAGCTTAATGAGAGAGACCCAGTACTTC
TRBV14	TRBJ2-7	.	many	CASSRNSNRVVQYF	TGTGCCAGCAGTCGTAACTCAAACAGGGTCGTGCAGTACTTC
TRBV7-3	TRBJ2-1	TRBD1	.	CASSLSSGGNEQFF	TGTGCCAGCAGCTTAAGTTCAGGGGGCAATGAGCAGTTCTTC
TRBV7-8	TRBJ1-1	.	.	CASSLGNLNTEAFF	TGTGCCAGCAGCTTAGGCAACCTGAACACTGAAGCTTTCTTT
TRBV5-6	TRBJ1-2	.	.	CASRSAEDYGYTF	TGTGCCAGCAGATCCGCAGAAGACTATGGCTACACCTTC
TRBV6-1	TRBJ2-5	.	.	CASTRGGGLGETQYF	TGTGCCAGCACCAGAGGGGGAGGGCTCGGAGAGACCCAGTACTTC
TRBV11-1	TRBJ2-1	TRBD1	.	CASSLYVGGTGAVLSYNEQFF	TGTGCCAGCAGCTTATATGTGGGCGGAACAGGGGCCGTCTTATCCTACAATGAGCAGTTCTTC
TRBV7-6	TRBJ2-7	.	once	CASSLSGIEQYF	TGTGCCAGCAGCTTATCCGGGATCGAGCAGTACTTC
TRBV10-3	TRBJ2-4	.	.	CAISDLTEEQYF	TGTGCCATCAGTGACCTAACGGAAGAGCAGTACTTC
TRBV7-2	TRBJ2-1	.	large	CASSLVKGSYNEQFF	TGTGCCAGCAGCTTGGTAAAGGGCTCCTACAATGAGCAGTTCTTC
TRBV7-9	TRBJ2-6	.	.	CASSTSLPGANVLTF	TGTGCCAGCAGCACCAGTTTACCTGGGGCCAACGTCCTGACTTTC
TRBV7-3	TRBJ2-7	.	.	CASSLGYGSYEQYF	TGTGCCAGCAGCTTAGGGTACGGGAGCTACGAGCAGTACTTC
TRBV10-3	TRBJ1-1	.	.	CAISDGGNTEAFF	TGTGCCATCAGTGACGGGGGGAACACTGAAGCTTTCTTT
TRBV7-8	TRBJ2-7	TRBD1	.	CASSPLAGTGSYEQYF	TGTGCCAGCAGCCCCCTCGCCGGGACAGGGTCGTACGAGCAGTACTTC
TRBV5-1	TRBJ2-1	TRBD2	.	CASSLERLAGSNEQFF	TGCGCCAGCAGCTTGGAAAGACTAGCGGGCTCCAATGAGCAGTTCTTC
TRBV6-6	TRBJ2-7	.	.	CASSYSIPGPNAYEQYF	TGTGCCAGCAGTTACTCGATACCGGGACCCAACGCCTACGAGCAGTACTTC
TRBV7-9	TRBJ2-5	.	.	CASSLDRGSETQYF	TGTGCCAGCAGCTTAGATCGGGGATCGGAGACCCAGTACTTC
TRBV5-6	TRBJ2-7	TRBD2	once	CASSSGTSGYEQYF	TGTGCCAGCAGCTCGGGGACTAGCGGCTACGAGCAGTACTTC
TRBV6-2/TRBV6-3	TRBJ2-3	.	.	CASSYYRASTDTQYF	TGTGCCAGCAGTTACTATCGTGCTAGCACAGATACGCAGTATTTT
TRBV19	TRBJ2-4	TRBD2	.	CASTLSGSTYNEQYF	TGTGCCAGTACCCTTAGCGGGAGCACCTACAATGAGCAGTACTTC
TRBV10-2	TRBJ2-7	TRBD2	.	CASRGGSSYEQYF	TGCGCCAGCAGGGGCGGGAGTTCCTACGAGCAGTACTTC
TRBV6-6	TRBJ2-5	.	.	CASGWDQETQYF	TGTGCCAGCGGGTGGGATCAAGAGACCCAGTACTTC
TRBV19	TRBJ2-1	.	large	CASSIAGLNEQFF	TGTGCCAGTAGTATAGCGGGTTTGAATGAGCAGTTCTTC
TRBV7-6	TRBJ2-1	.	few	CASSLTRYNEQFF	TGTGCCAGCAGCTTAACCAGATACAATGAGCAGTTCTTC
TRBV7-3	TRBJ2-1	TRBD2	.	CASSLIGGSVQENEQFF	TGTGCCAGCAGCTTAATCGGCGGGAGTGTACAGGAAAATGAGCAGTTCTTC
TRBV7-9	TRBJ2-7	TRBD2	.	CASSGGGTRVHEQYF	TGTGCCAGCAGCGGAGGTGGGACTAGAGTCCACGAGCAGTACTTC
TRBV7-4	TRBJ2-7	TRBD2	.	CASKWAGGPYEQYF	TGTGCCAGCAAGTGGGCGGGGGGGCCGTACGAGCAGTACTTC
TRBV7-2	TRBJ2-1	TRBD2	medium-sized	CASSSGLVGYNEQFF	TGTGCCAGCAGCAGCGGACTAGTTGGGTACAATGAGCAGTTCTTC